This T cell receptor (beta chain) was profiled in a study of cytomegalovirus exposure and HLA in healthy donors. V was cut by 7 bases and J by 2 bases, with 20 bases left in between. The CDR3 contains 16 residues. Germline V lookup: CDR1 LNHDA, CDR2 SQIVND (reference sequence). PCR involved 60 Vbeta and 13 Jbeta primers. Method: immunoSEQ multiplex PCR; TCRdb's copy keeps in-frame clones and lacks some. The sample carries 100,000 to 150,000 clones, less than 85% recorded once. Concerning this clone: The antigen is unknown.

General study results and limits: Association of a missense DCLRE1C variant with TCR beta V- and J-gene trimming was reported in a later analysis.

The V and J genes are TRBV19 and TRBJ1-2; D may be TRBD1 (6 bases). Sequences were obtained from PBMCs. The sequence was collected from a man aged 25-40 years in good health and CMV-seropositive. For the CDR3, the DNA is TGTGCCAGTACTCAAGCAGGACAGCCCGGGAACTATGGCTACACCTTC. Translated, it gives CASTQAGQPGNYGYTF.